These T cell receptor beta chains were read from a single sample in a study of blood T cell repertoires in COVID-19. Libraries were prepared by immunoSEQ multiplex PCR; TCRdb keeps only in-frame clonotypes and omits some of them. Of around 100,000 clones detected, approximately 80% appear once; the ten largest clones hold roughly a third. Sequenced sample: peripheral blood. These receptors all come from a man between 65 and 85 years old with active or convalescent COVID-19. The CDR3 runs from the conserved cysteine through the conserved F or W. Fields, in order: D gene, J gene, clone size, V gene, CDR3 protein, CDR3 DNA. D genes are given only for firm matches. Some rows have no size entry. The others give once, few or many, or a class for an expanded clone.

D gene: -
J gene: TRBJ1-2
clone size: -
V gene: TRBV19
CDR3 protein: CASSITGALDYGYTF
CDR3 DNA: TGTGCCAGTAGTATAACTGGGGCGCTGGACTATGGCTACACCTTC

D gene: TRBD1
J gene: TRBJ2-7
clone size: -
V gene: TRBV25-1
CDR3 protein: CASRQGVGASYEQYF
CDR3 DNA: TGTGCCAGCAGGCAGGGGGTAGGGGCCTCCTACGAGCAGTACTTC

D gene: TRBD2
J gene: TRBJ2-7
clone size: -
V gene: TRBV6-2/TRBV6-3
CDR3 protein: CASSSQTTSGRTYEQYF
CDR3 DNA: TGTGCCAGCAGTTCTCAAACGACTAGCGGGAGGACCTACGAGCAGTACTTC

D gene: TRBD1
J gene: TRBJ2-7
clone size: -
V gene: TRBV6-5
CDR3 protein: CASSYKGQGGGYEQYF
CDR3 DNA: TGTGCCAGCAGTTACAAAGGACAGGGGGGCGGTTACGAGCAGTACTTC

D gene: TRBD1
J gene: TRBJ2-5
clone size: -
V gene: TRBV7-6
CDR3 protein: CASSLVHRGGQETQYF
CDR3 DNA: TGTGCCAGCAGCTTAGTCCACAGGGGCGGGCAAGAGACCCAGTACTTC

D gene: TRBD1
J gene: TRBJ1-2
clone size: -
V gene: TRBV30
CDR3 protein: CAWRKFGTGYGYTF
CDR3 DNA: TGTGCCTGGAGAAAGTTTGGGACAGGTTATGGCTACACCTTC

D gene: -
J gene: TRBJ1-2
clone size: -
V gene: TRBV30
CDR3 protein: CAWIQQSGLVGGYTF
CDR3 DNA: TGTGCCTGGATACAGCAGAGCGGGCTGGTGGGGGGCTACACCTTC

D gene: TRBD1
J gene: TRBJ2-2
clone size: -
V gene: TRBV10-2
CDR3 protein: CASTTGGANTGELFF
CDR3 DNA: TGCGCCAGCACCACAGGGGGCGCGAACACCGGGGAGCTGTTTTTT

D gene: -
J gene: TRBJ2-3
clone size: -
V gene: TRBV9
CDR3 protein: CASSVLDGGGLGDTQYF
CDR3 DNA: TGTGCCAGCAGCGTCCTGGACGGCGGGGGCCTTGGAGATACGCAGTATTTT

D gene: TRBD1
J gene: TRBJ2-3
clone size: -
V gene: TRBV30
CDR3 protein: CAWMPGTGIPDTQYF
CDR3 DNA: TGTGCCTGGATGCCCGGGACAGGGATTCCAGATACGCAGTATTTT

D gene: -
J gene: TRBJ1-2
clone size: few
V gene: TRBV7-2
CDR3 protein: CASSDRLPGYAGYTF
CDR3 DNA: TGTGCCAGCAGCGACCGACTCCCTGGCTATGCGGGCTACACCTTC

D gene: TRBD1
J gene: TRBJ1-5
clone size: -
V gene: TRBV24-1
CDR3 protein: CATSLTGSGPQHF
CDR3 DNA: TGTGCCACCAGTCTGACAGGGAGTGGGCCCCAGCATTTT

D gene: TRBD2
J gene: TRBJ2-7
clone size: -
V gene: TRBV19
CDR3 protein: CASSMSSGRETAYEQYF
CDR3 DNA: TGTGCCAGTAGTATGTCTAGCGGGAGGGAAACAGCCTACGAGCAGTACTTC

D gene: TRBD1
J gene: TRBJ2-7
clone size: once
V gene: TRBV5-5
CDR3 protein: CAGSWSGQAYYEQYF
CDR3 DNA: TGTGCCGGCAGCTGGTCGGGACAGGCCTACTACGAGCAGTACTTC

D gene: -
J gene: TRBJ1-5
clone size: few
V gene: TRBV5-1
CDR3 protein: CASSLGSDYQPQHF
CDR3 DNA: TGCGCCAGCAGCTTGGGGTCGGACTATCAGCCCCAGCATTTT

D gene: -
J gene: TRBJ2-3
clone size: -
V gene: TRBV27
CDR3 protein: CASSWRRDRPDTQYF
CDR3 DNA: TGTGCCAGCAGTTGGAGGCGGGACCGCCCAGATACGCAGTATTTT

D gene: -
J gene: TRBJ1-3
clone size: few
V gene: TRBV2
CDR3 protein: CASSDLSGNTIYF
CDR3 DNA: TGTGCCAGCAGTGATCTCTCTGGAAACACCATATATTTT

D gene: -
J gene: TRBJ1-2
clone size: -
V gene: TRBV7-2
CDR3 protein: CASSLARNYGYTF
CDR3 DNA: TGTGCCAGCAGCTTAGCACGGAACTATGGCTACACCTTC

D gene: TRBD1
J gene: TRBJ2-2
clone size: few
V gene: TRBV3-1/TRBV3-2
CDR3 protein: CASSQTGTVGELFF
CDR3 DNA: TGTGCCAGCAGCCAGACAGGGACGGTCGGGGAGCTGTTTTTT

D gene: TRBD1
J gene: TRBJ1-2
clone size: -
V gene: TRBV28
CDR3 protein: CASSFQGDYGYTF
CDR3 DNA: TGTGCCAGCAGTTTTCAGGGGGACTATGGCTACACCTTC

D gene: TRBD1
J gene: TRBJ2-7
clone size: -
V gene: TRBV7-9
CDR3 protein: CASSTPGTGDDEQYF
CDR3 DNA: TGTGCCAGCAGTACACCCGGGACAGGGGACGACGAGCAGTACTTC

D gene: TRBD1
J gene: TRBJ1-5
clone size: -
V gene: TRBV30
CDR3 protein: CAWSVGQGARQPQHF
CDR3 DNA: TGTGCCTGGAGTGTCGGGCAGGGGGCCCGGCAGCCCCAGCATTTT

D gene: TRBD1
J gene: TRBJ1-2
clone size: -
V gene: TRBV11-2
CDR3 protein: CASSRTGGDTNYGYTF
CDR3 DNA: TGTGCCAGCAGCCGGACAGGGGGGGACACTAACTATGGCTACACCTTC

D gene: -
J gene: TRBJ2-7
clone size: -
V gene: TRBV27
CDR3 protein: CASSLGTPSSYEQYF
CDR3 DNA: TGTGCCAGCAGTTTAGGGACACCCAGCTCCTACGAGCAGTACTTC

D gene: TRBD2
J gene: TRBJ2-7
clone size: -
V gene: TRBV28
CDR3 protein: CASSNSGGTYEQYF
CDR3 DNA: TGTGCCAGCAGCAATAGCGGGGGAACATACGAGCAGTACTTC

D gene: TRBD2
J gene: TRBJ2-2
clone size: few
V gene: TRBV6-5
CDR3 protein: CASRGGGIGTGELFF
CDR3 DNA: TGTGCCAGCCGGGGCGGGGGAATAGGGACCGGGGAGCTGTTTTTT

D gene: TRBD1
J gene: TRBJ2-1
clone size: -
V gene: TRBV9
CDR3 protein: CASSTRQGAIEQFF
CDR3 DNA: TGTGCCAGCAGCACCCGACAGGGGGCAATTGAGCAGTTCTTC

D gene: TRBD1
J gene: TRBJ1-4
clone size: few
V gene: TRBV27
CDR3 protein: CASSFGTEPEKLFF
CDR3 DNA: TGTGCCAGCAGTTTTGGGACAGAGCCCGAAAAACTGTTTTTT

D gene: -
J gene: TRBJ1-2
clone size: -
V gene: TRBV12-3/TRBV12-4
CDR3 protein: CAPVSRRYGYTF
CDR3 DNA: TGTGCCCCCGTGTCCCGTCGCTATGGCTACACCTTC

D gene: TRBD2
J gene: TRBJ2-3
clone size: few
V gene: TRBV7-9
CDR3 protein: CASSLAAGGTDTQYF
CDR3 DNA: TGTGCCAGCAGCTTAGCAGCGGGGGGCACAGATACGCAGTATTTT

D gene: TRBD2
J gene: TRBJ2-1
clone size: -
V gene: TRBV19
CDR3 protein: CASSIGGGRVRYNEQFF
CDR3 DNA: TGTGCCAGTAGTATAGGTGGAGGGAGGGTCAGATACAATGAGCAGTTCTTC

D gene: -
J gene: TRBJ1-5
clone size: -
V gene: TRBV28
CDR3 protein: CASSLFDGSKQPQHF
CDR3 DNA: TGTGCCAGCAGTTTATTCGATGGCAGTAAGCAGCCCCAGCATTTT

D gene: -
J gene: TRBJ2-5
clone size: -
V gene: TRBV2
CDR3 protein: CASGLGGRGETQYF
CDR3 DNA: TGTGCCAGCGGACTCGGGGGGCGCGGAGAGACCCAGTACTTC

D gene: TRBD1
J gene: TRBJ1-5
clone size: -
V gene: TRBV5-3
CDR3 protein: CARSPGTGYSNQPQHF
CDR3 DNA: TGTGCCAGAAGCCCCGGGACAGGGTATAGCAATCAGCCCCAGCATTTT

D gene: -
J gene: TRBJ1-1
clone size: few
V gene: TRBV9
CDR3 protein: CASSVTGGTEAFF
CDR3 DNA: TGTGCCAGCAGCGTAACGGGGGGGACTGAAGCTTTCTTT

D gene: -
J gene: TRBJ2-7
clone size: -
V gene: TRBV11-2
CDR3 protein: CASSLDSGGPSYEQYF
CDR3 DNA: TGTGCCAGCAGCTTAGATAGTGGCGGCCCGTCCTACGAGCAGTACTTC

D gene: -
J gene: TRBJ2-7
clone size: -
V gene: TRBV29-1
CDR3 protein: CSVGSYYEQYF
CDR3 DNA: TGCAGCGTTGGCTCCTACTACGAGCAGTACTTC

D gene: TRBD2
J gene: TRBJ2-3
clone size: -
V gene: TRBV19
CDR3 protein: CASSRGLAGVRDTQYF
CDR3 DNA: TGTGCCAGTAGTAGAGGACTAGCGGGAGTACGAGATACGCAGTATTTT

D gene: -
J gene: TRBJ2-7
clone size: few
V gene: TRBV5-1
CDR3 protein: CASSPTPFLYEQYF
CDR3 DNA: TGCGCCAGCAGTCCTACGCCCTTCTTGTACGAGCAGTACTTC

D gene: -
J gene: TRBJ1-5
clone size: -
V gene: TRBV30
CDR3 protein: CAWDVGGYQPQHF
CDR3 DNA: TGTGCCTGGGATGTTGGGGGCTATCAGCCCCAGCATTTT